This T cell receptor beta chain was captured in a study of blood T cell repertoires in COVID-19. Looking at the study overall: Material from acute and convalescent COVID-19 was sourced from the United States, Italy and Spain.

Profiled with immunoSEQ multiplex PCR; TCRdb holds only in-frame clones, not every one. The sample lists approximately 210,000 clones; 84% were seen once. This receptor was taken from a human donor in a cohort sampled during active COVID-19. Specimen: peripheral blood.

The CDR3: CASRARDRGNTGELFF. DNA of the CDR3: TGTGCCAGTAGAGCCCGGGACAGGGGGAACACCGGGGAGCTGTTTTTT. This rearrangement joins TRBV19 to TRBJ2-2; 10 bases line up with TRBD1. Trimming cost V 6 bases and J 1 base; bases outside gene matches: 5. The CDR3 is 16 residues long. In germline, CDR1 is LNHDA, CDR2 SQIVND (reference sequence).